The 30 T cell receptor beta chains below were found in one sample sequenced in a study of T cells in Graves' hyperthyroidism and ophthalmopathy. From RNA transcripts, TCR beta CDR3 regions were amplified. Researchers ran a first-round RT-PCR on the TCR CDR3 using the HTBI primer set. TCRdb ran MiXCR on the multiplex PCR reads and lists one entry per CDR3 protein. This table holds hundreds of thousands of distinct CDR3 sequences, roughly 45% found once. The sequenced sample consisted of peripheral blood or thyroid tissue (not recorded which). These receptors came from an adult man with Graves' disease, either hyperthyroidism or ophthalmopathy (not recorded which).

CDR3 sequence (DNA): TGCAGCTTAGACGTGGGCTCAACGGGCACTGAAGCTTTCTTT. It encodes CSLDVGSTGTEAFF. The rearrangement joins TRBV29-1 to TRBJ1-1; no definite D call. CDR1 and CDR2 (germline): SQVTM, ANQGSEA. The CDR3 extends over 14 amino acids. V was clipped by 8 bases and J by 4 bases, with 20 bases between them.

The V gene is TRBV7-9, the J gene TRBJ2-7, with a weak D call TRBD1 (6 bases). Germline V gene sequence: CDR1 SEHNR, CDR2 FQNEAQ (reference sequence). V lost 3 bases and J 0 bases, leaving 12 bases between the germline ends. The CDR3 is 15 amino acids. The CDR3 region is CASSFRDTYSYEQYF. In DNA form, the CDR3 reads TGTGCCAGCAGCTTCCGGGACACCTACTCCTACGAGCAGTACTTC. Looking up the rest from reference TRBV7-9 and TRBJ2-7 gives the full variable domain: DTGVSQNPRHKITKRGQNVTFRCDPISEHNRLYWYRQTLGQGPEFLTYFQNEAQLEKSRLLSDRFSAERPKGSFSTLEIQRTEQGDSAMYLCASSFRDTYSYEQYFGPGTRLTVT.

The genes are TRBV29-1 and TRBJ1-5, with D perhaps matching TRBD1 (5 bases). Germline V gene data show CDR1 as SQVTM and CDR2 as ANQGSEA. The CDR3 spans 16 residues. Trimming pared 3 bases from V and 0 bases from J, leaving 15 bases between. In DNA, the CDR3 is TGCAGCGTTGATGGGGGGAACCCTCATAGCAATCAGCCCCAGCATTTT. Amino acids: CSVDGGNPHSNQPQHF.

The V gene is TRBV7-2, the J gene TRBJ2-7; 10 bases map to TRBD1. Trimming at V came to 6 bases and at J to 0 bases, leaving 5 bases not matched to a gene. Germline V gene lookup returns CDR1 SGHTA and CDR2 FQGNSA. This CDR3 is built from 15 residues. In DNA, the CDR3 is TGTGCCAGCAGTTTCCGACAGGGGGCCTCCTACGAGCAGTACTTC. Translating it yields CASSFRQGASYEQYF.

V and J are TRBV5-4 and TRBJ2-5; D may be TRBD2 (5 bases). The CDR3 sequence is 14 residues long. In germline, CDR1 is SGHNT, CDR2 YYREEE (reference sequence). Trimming stripped 2 bases from V and 3 bases from J, with 11 bases between. CDR3 sequence (DNA): TGTGCCAGCAGCTTAGGAGGAGTTGAAGAGACCCAGTACTTC. Its protein is CASSLGGVEETQYF.

This clonotype was seen a handful of times. V usage is TRBV2 and J usage is TRBJ1-2, with a possible D match to TRBD1 (6 bases). The CDR3 length is 15 residues. Germline CDR1 and CDR2: SNHLY and FYNNEI. V lost 2 bases and J lost 4, with 14 bases in between. CDR3 in DNA: TGTGCCAGCAGTGAACGTCAGGGGCTTGGCTATGGCTACACCTTC. The encoded protein is CASSERQGLGYGYTF.

The chain carries TRBV9 and TRBJ1-1; D might be TRBD1 (6 bases). The CDR3 has 14 residues. Trimming shortened V by 3 bases and J by 6 bases, and 15 bases separated the two germline ends. Germline V lookup: CDR1 SGDLS, CDR2 YYNGEE. The CDR3 spells CASSEGDGGSEAFF. CDR3 DNA sequence: TGTGCCAGCAGCGAGGGGGACGGTGGATCTGAAGCTTTCTTT.

The chain recombines TRBV15 with TRBJ1-1, with a tentative D call TRBD1 (6 bases). CDR1 and CDR2 (germline): LNHNV, YYDKDF (reference sequence). With 3 bases removed from V and 1 base from J, the gap between germline ends came to 9 bases. The CDR3 runs to 14 residues. CDR3 bases: TGTGCCACCAGCAGCGGACAGAGGAACACTGAAGCTTTCTTT. Protein sequence: CATSSGQRNTEAFF. The variable domain in full, completed from reference TRBV15 and TRBJ1-1, reads DAMVIQNPRYQVTQFGKPVTLSCSQTLNHNVMYWYQQKSSQAPKLLFHYYDKDFNNEADTPDNFQSRRPNTSFCFLDIRSPGLGDTAMYLCATSSGQRNTEAFFGQGTRLTVV.

The V gene is TRBV3-1, the J gene TRBJ1-2, with 7 bases aligning to TRBD1. V gave up 3 bases and J gave up 7 bases; unmatched junction bases: 8. From germline, CDR1 is LGHDT and CDR2 YNNKEL (reference sequence). There are 14 residues in the CDR3. CDR3 amino acids: CASSQAGGTSGYTF. In DNA, the CDR3 is TGTGCCAGCAGCCAGGCAGGGGGTACCTCTGGCTACACCTTC.

This clonotype came up a few times. The chain carries TRBV20-1 and TRBJ1-2; no clear D. This CDR3 comprises 11 residues. V was cut by 0 bases and J by 4 bases, with 3 bases left in between. Germline V CDR1 and CDR2: DFQATT, SNEGSKA (reference sequence). The CDR3 nucleotides read TGCAGTGCTAGAGATGTCTATGGCTACACCTTC. As protein: CSARDVYGYTF.

In regard to this clonotype: One end of the junction does not line up with germline, which may come from a read error. The chain employs TRBV10-3 and TRBJ2-7; TRBD2 agrees at 7 bases. The germline CDR1 and CDR2 sequences are ENHRY and SYGVKD. CDR3 length equals 14 residues. The DNA of the CDR3 is TGTGCCAGCAGTGAGGCGGGAGCCGCCTACGAGCAGTACTTC. This sequence encodes CASSEAGAAYEQYF.

The DNA for the CDR3 is TGTGCCATCAGTGACCGAGGACAGGGAGCCTCTGGGGCCAACGTCCTGACTTTC. This codes for CAISDRGQGASGANVLTF. The rearrangement uses TRBV10-3 and TRBJ2-6; 8 bases map to TRBD1. The V gene's germline CDR1 is ENHRY and CDR2 SYGVKD. The length of the CDR3 is 18 residues. V shed 3 bases and J 0 bases; nucleotides not matched to a gene: 7.

This clonotype was recorded once. The DNA of the CDR3 is TGTGCCAGCAGCTCCCAGGGGAGAGCTAATGAAAAACTGTTTTTT. Translated, it gives CASSSQGRANEKLFF. This rearrangement joins TRBV5-6 to TRBJ1-4; a possible D gene is TRBD1 (6 bases). The CDR3 extends over 15 amino acids. Trimming shortened V by 3 bases and J by 3 bases, and 12 bases separated the two germline ends. From germline, CDR1 is SGHDT and CDR2 YYEEEE.

The V gene is TRBV6-5, the J gene TRBJ1-1, with D tentatively TRBD1 (6 bases). Germline CDR1 MNHEY, CDR2 SVGAGI. The CDR3 runs 14 residues. V was cut by 5 bases and J by 2 bases, with 12 bases left in between. CDR3 amino acids: CASSRHRENTEAFF. The CDR3 bases are TGTGCCAGCAGTCGACACAGGGAAAACACTGAAGCTTTCTTT.

DNA for the CDR3: TGCAGTGCTAGACAGGGAGGGGCGGACAACACTGAAGCTTTCTTT. Its protein product is CSARQGGADNTEAFF. This chain connects TRBV20-1 to TRBJ1-1; a weak D match, TRBD1 (5 bases). The V gene lost 2 bases and the J gene lost 2 bases, with 15 bases spanning the gap. CDR3 length: 15 amino acids. Germline V lookup: CDR1 DFQATT, CDR2 SNEGSKA (reference sequence).

Concerning this clonotype itself: The junction departs from the called germline gene at one end, perhaps through a read error. CDR3 sequence (DNA): TGTGCCAGCAGTTTAAGGCGGCAGGGGATACTTTTCTATAATTCACCCCTCCACTTT. It translates to CASSLRRQGILFYNSPLHF. The chain has TRBV10-3 and TRBJ1-6; weak D call: TRBD1 (6 bases). The germline V gene encodes CDR1 ENHRY and CDR2 SYGVKD. The CDR3 runs 19 residues.

The chain couples TRBV2 to TRBJ2-7; D might be TRBD2 (6 bases). V lost 6 bases, J lost 1 base, and 22 bases lay in between. The CDR3 covers 17 residues. Germline CDR1 reads SNHLY; CDR2 reads FYNNEI. The DNA for the CDR3 is TGTGCCAGCAGGGAGCCAGGGAGGAACACTGGATCCTACGAGCAGTACTTC. The encoded protein is CASREPGRNTGSYEQYF. The whole variable domain, filled in from reference TRBV2 and TRBJ2-7, reads EPEVTQTPSHQVTQMGQEVILRCVPISNHLYFYWYRQILGQKVEFLVSFYNNEISEKSEIFDDQFSVERPDGSNFTLKIRSTKLEDSAMYFCASREPGRNTGSYEQYFGPGTRLTVT.

The chain employs TRBV10-3 and TRBJ1-6; tentatively, D is TRBD1 (5 bases). Germline V gives CDR1 ENHRY, CDR2 SYGVKD. The CDR3 covers 12 residues. Trimming stripped 10 bases from V and 10 bases from J, with 14 bases between. CDR3 amino acids: CATGAGWSPLHF. CDR3 nucleotides: TGTGCCACCGGGGCAGGGTGGTCACCCCTCCACTTT.

This clonotype came up a few times. The rearrangement links TRBV29-1 to TRBJ1-1, with TRBD1 identical over 8 bases. The V segment lost 4 bases and the J segment 0 bases; nucleotides outside the gene matches: 4. The CDR3 spans 14 residues. CDR1 and CDR2 (germline): SQVTM, ANQGSEA. CDR3 residues: CSVGDRTMNTEAFF. The CDR3 DNA reads TGCAGCGTTGGGGACAGGACTATGAACACTGAAGCTTTCTTT.

This clonotype was observed at least ten times. The chain has TRBV7-6 and TRBJ2-5; D may be TRBD2 (5 bases). Germline V CDR1 and CDR2: SGHVS, FNYEAQ. V lost 1 base and J 4 bases, leaving 13 bases between the germline ends. The CDR3 sequence is 15 residues long. CDR3 loop: CASSLVVGMGETQYF. The CDR3 DNA reads as TGTGCCAGCAGCTTAGTCGTCGGGATGGGAGAGACCCAGTACTTC.

The chain is built from TRBV25-1 and TRBJ2-5; 7 bases are a match to TRBD1. The V and J ends lost 8 bases and 5 bases, in that order; junction bases with no gene match: 11. The V gene's germline CDR1 is MGHDK and CDR2 SYGVNS. The CDR3 consists of 14 residues. The CDR3 nucleotides are TGTGCCAGCGGCCGGGACAGTGCTCCCGAGACCCAGTACTTC. The encoded protein is CASGRDSAPETQYF.

This clonotype was observed a few times. V usage is TRBV11-3 and J usage is TRBJ2-5; D might be TRBD2 (6 bases). The CDR3 contains 17 residues. The V gene's germline CDR1 is SGHNT and CDR2 YENEEA. V was clipped by 2 bases and J by 1 base, with 17 bases between them. CDR3 sequence reads: CASSLYWEVQVQETQYF. DNA for the CDR3: TGTGCCAGCAGCTTATACTGGGAGGTGCAGGTCCAAGAGACCCAGTACTTC.

As for this clonotype: A much larger clone lies a single base off, so this may be a read error. The chain has TRBV29-1 and TRBJ2-7; D gene uncertain. The CDR3 covers 11 residues. CDR1 is SQVTM and CDR2 is ANQGSEA in the germline V gene. Here the CDR3 reads CGYTVTYEQYF. The CDR3 nucleotides are TGCGGCTATACCGTAACCTACGAGCAGTACTTC.

This clonotype was counted once. A much larger clonotype is one base distant, so this may be a read error. The chain combines TRBV7-8 with TRBJ1-5, with 7 bases identical to TRBD1. The CDR3 consists of 16 residues. Germline loops: CDR1 SGHVS, CDR2 FQNEAQ. V was clipped by 5 bases and J by 2 bases; unmatched bases: 9. The CDR3 sequence is CASSLSRQGGNQPQHF. The CDR3 region has the DNA TGTGCCAGCAGCCTCTCCAGACAGGGTGGCAATCAGCCCCAGCATTTT.

The CDR3 loop is CSGQMPNNEQFF. CDR3 in DNA: TGCAGTGGACAGATGCCCAACAATGAGCAGTTCTTC. The genes are TRBV20-1 and TRBJ2-1; a possible D gene is TRBD1 (5 bases). V was pared by 7 bases and J by 5 bases, with 12 bases between. From germline, CDR1 is DFQATT and CDR2 SNEGSKA (reference sequence). The CDR3 has 12 amino acids.

This rearrangement joins TRBV29-1 to TRBJ1-1; 9 bases agree with TRBD1. The CDR3 covers 15 residues. CDR1 SQVTM and CDR2 ANQGSEA come from the germline V gene. V shed 3 bases and J 2 bases; nucleotides not matched to a gene: 7. The CDR3 reads CSVDTGQGDNTEAFF. DNA for the CDR3: TGCAGCGTTGATACGGGACAGGGAGATAACACTGAAGCTTTCTTT. The whole variable domain, filled in from reference TRBV29-1 and TRBJ1-1, reads SAVISQKPSRDICQRGTSLTIQCQVDSQVTMMFWYRQQPGQSLTLIATANQGSEATYESGFVIDKFPISRPNLTFSTLTVSNMSPEDSSIYLCSVDTGQGDNTEAFFGQGTRLTVV.

The chain links TRBV20-1 to TRBJ1-6; maybe TRBD1 (6 bases). The CDR3 consists of 14 residues. Germline V gene lookup returns CDR1 DFQATT and CDR2 SNEGSKA (reference sequence). The V end was cut by 6 bases, the J end by 6 bases, with 15 bases between. This chain's CDR3 is CSAKKEGGNSPLHF. For the CDR3, the DNA is TGCAGTGCGAAGAAAGAAGGGGGTAATTCACCCCTCCACTTT.

This chain uses TRBV15 with TRBJ1-6, with TRBD1 identical over 7 bases. V shed 1 base and J 9 bases; nucleotides not matched to a gene: 9. The CDR3 contains 16 residues. Germline V lookup: CDR1 LNHNV, CDR2 YYDKDF (reference sequence). In DNA form, the CDR3 reads TGTGCCACCAGCAGAGGTTCGGGACAGAGCCGTTCACCCCTCCACTTT. This translates into CATSRGSGQSRSPLHF.

The table lists this clonotype with a few counts. The chain couples TRBV7-6 to TRBJ1-3; 8 positions match TRBD1. The V and J ends lost 5 bases and 1 base, in that order; junction bases with no gene match: 7. Per germline, CDR1 SGHVS and CDR2 FNYEAQ. The CDR3 extends over 16 amino acids. The CDR3 here is CASSQTDRASGNTIYF. The CDR3 nucleotides read TGTGCCAGCAGCCAAACGGACAGGGCATCTGGAAACACCATATATTTT.

The chain carries TRBV6-1 and TRBJ2-5; the D gene is possibly TRBD1 (5 bases). V lost 5 bases, J lost 5 bases, and 18 bases lay in between. The CDR3 totals 15 residues. Per germline, CDR1 MNHNS and CDR2 SASEGT. The CDR3: CASSYSLGQSETQYF. The CDR3 nucleotides are TGTGCCAGCAGTTACTCGCTGGGGCAATCGGAGACCCAGTACTTC.